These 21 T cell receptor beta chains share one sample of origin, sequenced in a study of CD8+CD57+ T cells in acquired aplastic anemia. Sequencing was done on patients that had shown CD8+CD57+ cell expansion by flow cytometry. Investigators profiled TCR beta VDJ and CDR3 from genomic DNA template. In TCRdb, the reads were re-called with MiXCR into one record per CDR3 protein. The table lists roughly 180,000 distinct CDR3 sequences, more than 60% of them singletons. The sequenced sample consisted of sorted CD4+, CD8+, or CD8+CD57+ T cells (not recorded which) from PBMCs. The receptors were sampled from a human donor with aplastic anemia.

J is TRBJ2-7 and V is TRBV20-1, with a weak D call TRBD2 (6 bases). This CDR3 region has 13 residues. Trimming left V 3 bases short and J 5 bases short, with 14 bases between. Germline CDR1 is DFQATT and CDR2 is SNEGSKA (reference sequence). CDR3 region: CSASWLGRHEQYF. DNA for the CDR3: TGCAGTGCTAGTTGGTTAGGGAGGCACGAGCAGTACTTC.

The CDR3: CASSTPRVLAGQNEQFF. The CDR3 nucleotides are TGTGCCAGCAGTACCCCTCGTGTTCTAGCGGGACAAAATGAGCAGTTCTTC. The rearrangement joins TRBV25-1 to TRBJ2-1; 9 nucleotides align to TRBD2. This CDR3 contains 17 residues. The germline V gene has CDR1 MGHDK and CDR2 SYGVNS. Trimming took 5 bases from V and 7 from J; bases not matched to a gene: 15.

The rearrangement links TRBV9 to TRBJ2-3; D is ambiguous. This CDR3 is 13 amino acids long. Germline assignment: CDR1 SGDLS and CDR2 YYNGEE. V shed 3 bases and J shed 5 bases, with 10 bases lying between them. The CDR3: CASSDLDGDTQYF. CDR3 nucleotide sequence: TGTGCCAGCAGCGATCTGGATGGAGATACGCAGTATTTT.

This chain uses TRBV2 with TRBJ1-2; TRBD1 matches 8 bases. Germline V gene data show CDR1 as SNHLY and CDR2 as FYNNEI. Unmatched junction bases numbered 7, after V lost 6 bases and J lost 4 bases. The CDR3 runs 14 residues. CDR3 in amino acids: CASRPGQDRYGYTF. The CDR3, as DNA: TGTGCCAGCAGACCGGGACAGGATCGCTATGGCTACACCTTC. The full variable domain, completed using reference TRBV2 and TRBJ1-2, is EPEVTQTPSHQVTQMGQEVILRCVPISNHLYFYWYRQILGQKVEFLVSFYNNEISEKSEIFDDQFSVERPDGSNFTLKIRSTKLEDSAMYFCASRPGQDRYGYTFGSGTRLTVV.

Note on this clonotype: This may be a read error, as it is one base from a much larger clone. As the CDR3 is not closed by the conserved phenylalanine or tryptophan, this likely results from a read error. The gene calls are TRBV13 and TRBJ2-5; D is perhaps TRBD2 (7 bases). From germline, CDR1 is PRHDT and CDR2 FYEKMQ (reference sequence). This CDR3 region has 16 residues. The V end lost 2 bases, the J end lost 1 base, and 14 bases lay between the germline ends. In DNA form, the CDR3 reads TGTGCCAGCAGCTTACGAGGGGGGGCTCTCCAAGAGACCCAGTACCTC. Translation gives CASSLRGGALQETQYL.

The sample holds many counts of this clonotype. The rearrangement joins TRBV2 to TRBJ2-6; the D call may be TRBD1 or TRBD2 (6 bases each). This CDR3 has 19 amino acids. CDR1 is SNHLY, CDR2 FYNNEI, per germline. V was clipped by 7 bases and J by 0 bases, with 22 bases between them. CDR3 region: CASNGGYLGIHSGANVLTF. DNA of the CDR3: TGTGCCAGCAACGGGGGCTATCTAGGGATACACTCTGGGGCCAACGTCCTGACTTTC.

The CDR3 bases are TGTGCCACCAGCAGAAGAACAGGTCCCAACGTCCTGACTTTC. This encodes CATSRRTGPNVLTF. The genes are TRBV15 and TRBJ2-6; TRBD1 is a possible D gene (5 bases). The CDR3 spans 14 residues. The V gene lost 2 bases and the J gene lost 8 bases, with 10 bases spanning the gap. Germline lookup yields CDR1 LNHNV and CDR2 YYDKDF (reference sequence). Variable domain in full (rest from reference TRBV15 and TRBJ2-6): DAMVIQNPRYQVTQFGKPVTLSCSQTLNHNVMYWYQQKSSQAPKLLFHYYDKDFNNEADTPDNFQSRRPNTSFCFLDIRSPGLGDTAMYLCATSRRTGPNVLTFGAGSRLTVL.

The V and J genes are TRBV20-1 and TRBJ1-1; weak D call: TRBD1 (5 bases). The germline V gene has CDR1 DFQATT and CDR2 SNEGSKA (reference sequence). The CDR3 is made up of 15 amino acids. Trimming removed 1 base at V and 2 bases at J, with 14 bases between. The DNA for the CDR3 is TGCAGTGCTAGAGTAGCGGGGGGTCTCAACACTGAAGCTTTCTTT. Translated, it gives CSARVAGGLNTEAFF.

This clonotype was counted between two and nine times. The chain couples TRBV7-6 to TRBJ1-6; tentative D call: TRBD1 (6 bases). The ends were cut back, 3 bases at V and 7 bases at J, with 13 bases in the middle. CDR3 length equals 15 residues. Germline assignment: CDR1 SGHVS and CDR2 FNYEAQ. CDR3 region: CASSLSGGGNSPLHF. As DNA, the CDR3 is TGTGCCAGCAGCTTGTCCGGTGGGGGCAATTCACCCCTCCACTTT.

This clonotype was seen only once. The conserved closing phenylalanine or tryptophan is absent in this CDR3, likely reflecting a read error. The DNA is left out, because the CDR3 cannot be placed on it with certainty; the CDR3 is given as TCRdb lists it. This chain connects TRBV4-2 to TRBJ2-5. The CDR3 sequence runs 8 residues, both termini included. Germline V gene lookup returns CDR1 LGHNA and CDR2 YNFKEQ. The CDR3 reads CASSQEVG.

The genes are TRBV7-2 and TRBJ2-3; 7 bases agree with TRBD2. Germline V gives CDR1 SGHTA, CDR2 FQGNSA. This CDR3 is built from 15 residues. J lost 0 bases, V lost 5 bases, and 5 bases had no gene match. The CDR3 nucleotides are TGTGCCAGCAGCATTTGGACTAGTAGCACAGATACGCAGTATTTT. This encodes CASSIWTSSTDTQYF.

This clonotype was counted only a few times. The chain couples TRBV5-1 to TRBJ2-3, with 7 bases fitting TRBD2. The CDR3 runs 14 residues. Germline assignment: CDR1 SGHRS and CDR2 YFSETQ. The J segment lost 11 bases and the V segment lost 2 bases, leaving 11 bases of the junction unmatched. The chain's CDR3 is CASSLAGRNNEQYF. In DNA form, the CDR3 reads TGCGCCAGCAGCTTAGCGGGGCGCAACAATGAGCAGTATTTT. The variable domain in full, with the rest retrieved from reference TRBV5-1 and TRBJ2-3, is KAGVTQTPRYLIKTRGQQVTLSCSPISGHRSVSWYQQTPGQGLQFLFEYFSETQRNKGNFPGRFSGRQFSNSRSEMNVSTLELGDSALYLCASSLAGRNNEQYFGPGTRLTVL.

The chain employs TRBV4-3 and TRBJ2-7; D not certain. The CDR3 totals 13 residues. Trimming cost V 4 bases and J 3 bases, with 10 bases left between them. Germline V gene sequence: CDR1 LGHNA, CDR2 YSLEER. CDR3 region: CASSPGKGYEQYF. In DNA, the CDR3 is TGCGCCAGCAGCCCGGGCAAGGGCTACGAGCAGTACTTC.

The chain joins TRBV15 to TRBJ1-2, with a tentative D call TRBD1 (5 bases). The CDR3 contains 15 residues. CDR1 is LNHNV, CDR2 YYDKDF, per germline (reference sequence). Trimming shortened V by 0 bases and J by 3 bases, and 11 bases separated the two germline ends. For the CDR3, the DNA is TGTGCCACCAGCAGAGATGTGGGGGGAGACTATGGCTACACCTTC. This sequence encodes CATSRDVGGDYGYTF.

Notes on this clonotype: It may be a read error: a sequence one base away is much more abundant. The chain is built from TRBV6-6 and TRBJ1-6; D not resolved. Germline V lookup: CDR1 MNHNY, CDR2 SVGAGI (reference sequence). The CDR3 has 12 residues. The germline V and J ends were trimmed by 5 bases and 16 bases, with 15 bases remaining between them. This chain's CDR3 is CASSNPRGELHF. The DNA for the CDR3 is TGTGCCAGCAGTAACCCCCGGGGAGAACTCCACTTT.

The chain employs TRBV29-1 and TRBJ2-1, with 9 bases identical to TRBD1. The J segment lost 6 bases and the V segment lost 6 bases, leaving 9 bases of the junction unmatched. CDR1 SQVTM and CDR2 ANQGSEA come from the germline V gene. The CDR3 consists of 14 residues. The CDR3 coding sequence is TGCAGCGTCGGGGGACAGGGTGGCCGCAATGAGCAGTTCTTC. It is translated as CSVGGQGGRNEQFF.

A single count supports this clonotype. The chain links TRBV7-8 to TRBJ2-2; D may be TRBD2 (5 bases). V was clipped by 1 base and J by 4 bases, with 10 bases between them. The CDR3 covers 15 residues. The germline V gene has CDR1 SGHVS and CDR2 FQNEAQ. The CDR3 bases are TGTGCCAGCAGCTTAGGGCTAGGAGGCACCGGGGAGCTGTTTTTT. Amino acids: CASSLGLGGTGELFF.

CDR3 nucleotide sequence: TGCAGTGCTAGGGGCGGGGGGGAAGCATACAATGAGCAGTTCTTC. It codes for CSARGGGEAYNEQFF. This chain connects TRBV20-1 to TRBJ2-1, with 9 bases that match TRBD2. There are 15 residues in the CDR3. Unmatched junction bases numbered 7, after V lost 3 bases and J lost 4 bases. The germline V gene has CDR1 DFQATT and CDR2 SNEGSKA (reference sequence).

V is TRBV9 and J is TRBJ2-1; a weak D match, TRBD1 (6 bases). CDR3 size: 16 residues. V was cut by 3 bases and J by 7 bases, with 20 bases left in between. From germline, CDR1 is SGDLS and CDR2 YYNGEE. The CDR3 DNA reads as TGTGCCAGCAGCGCACGACAGGAGTCGGTGGGTAATGAGCAGTTCTTC. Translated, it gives CASSARQESVGNEQFF.

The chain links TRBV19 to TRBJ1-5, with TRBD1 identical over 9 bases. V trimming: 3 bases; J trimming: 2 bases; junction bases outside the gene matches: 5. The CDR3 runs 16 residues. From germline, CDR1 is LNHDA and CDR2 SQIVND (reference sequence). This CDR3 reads CASSMGTGTGNQPQHF. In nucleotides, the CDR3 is TGTGCCAGTAGTATGGGGACAGGGACGGGCAATCAGCCCCAGCATTTT.

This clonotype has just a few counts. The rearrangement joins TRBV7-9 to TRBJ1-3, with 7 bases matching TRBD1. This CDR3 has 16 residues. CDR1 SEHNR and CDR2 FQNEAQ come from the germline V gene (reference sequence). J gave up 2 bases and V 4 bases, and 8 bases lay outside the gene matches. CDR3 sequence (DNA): TGTGCCAGCAGCTCCGACAGGGTCTCGGCTGGAAACACCATATATTTT. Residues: CASSSDRVSAGNTIYF.